The entry below gives a single TCR beta chain sequence along with its context. The antigen remains undetermined. This entry comes from a study of Ad26.COV2.S vaccination and SARS-CoV-2 variants. This CDR3 has 16 amino acids. Trimming cost V 0 bases and J 0 bases; bases outside gene matches: 3. Per germline, CDR1 SGDLS and CDR2 YYNGEE. Whole-study findings and limits: Assessments of TCR breadth and depth may have underestimated the total T cell responses.

Assay: immunoSEQ multiplex PCR; the TCRdb copy retains only in-frame clones and omits some. The repertoire holds some 180,000 clones, approximately 90% seen once, with about 5.5% in the top ten. The sample was peripheral blood, taken after recovery from COVID-19. V is TRBV9 and J is TRBJ2-3, with 8 bases aligning to TRBD2. The TCR sequence derives from a human donor who had recovered from COVID-19. In nucleotides, the CDR3 is TGTGCCAGCAGCGTAGCAGCGGGGGCAAGCACAGATACGCAGTATTTT. Protein product: CASSVAAGASTDTQYF. The full variable domain, with the rest looked up from reference TRBV9 and TRBJ2-3, is DSGVTQTPKHLITATGQRVTLRCSPRSGDLSVYWYQQSLDQGLQFLIQYYNGEERAKGNILERFSAQQFPDLHSELNLSSLELGDSALYFCASSVAAGASTDTQYFGPGTRLTVL.